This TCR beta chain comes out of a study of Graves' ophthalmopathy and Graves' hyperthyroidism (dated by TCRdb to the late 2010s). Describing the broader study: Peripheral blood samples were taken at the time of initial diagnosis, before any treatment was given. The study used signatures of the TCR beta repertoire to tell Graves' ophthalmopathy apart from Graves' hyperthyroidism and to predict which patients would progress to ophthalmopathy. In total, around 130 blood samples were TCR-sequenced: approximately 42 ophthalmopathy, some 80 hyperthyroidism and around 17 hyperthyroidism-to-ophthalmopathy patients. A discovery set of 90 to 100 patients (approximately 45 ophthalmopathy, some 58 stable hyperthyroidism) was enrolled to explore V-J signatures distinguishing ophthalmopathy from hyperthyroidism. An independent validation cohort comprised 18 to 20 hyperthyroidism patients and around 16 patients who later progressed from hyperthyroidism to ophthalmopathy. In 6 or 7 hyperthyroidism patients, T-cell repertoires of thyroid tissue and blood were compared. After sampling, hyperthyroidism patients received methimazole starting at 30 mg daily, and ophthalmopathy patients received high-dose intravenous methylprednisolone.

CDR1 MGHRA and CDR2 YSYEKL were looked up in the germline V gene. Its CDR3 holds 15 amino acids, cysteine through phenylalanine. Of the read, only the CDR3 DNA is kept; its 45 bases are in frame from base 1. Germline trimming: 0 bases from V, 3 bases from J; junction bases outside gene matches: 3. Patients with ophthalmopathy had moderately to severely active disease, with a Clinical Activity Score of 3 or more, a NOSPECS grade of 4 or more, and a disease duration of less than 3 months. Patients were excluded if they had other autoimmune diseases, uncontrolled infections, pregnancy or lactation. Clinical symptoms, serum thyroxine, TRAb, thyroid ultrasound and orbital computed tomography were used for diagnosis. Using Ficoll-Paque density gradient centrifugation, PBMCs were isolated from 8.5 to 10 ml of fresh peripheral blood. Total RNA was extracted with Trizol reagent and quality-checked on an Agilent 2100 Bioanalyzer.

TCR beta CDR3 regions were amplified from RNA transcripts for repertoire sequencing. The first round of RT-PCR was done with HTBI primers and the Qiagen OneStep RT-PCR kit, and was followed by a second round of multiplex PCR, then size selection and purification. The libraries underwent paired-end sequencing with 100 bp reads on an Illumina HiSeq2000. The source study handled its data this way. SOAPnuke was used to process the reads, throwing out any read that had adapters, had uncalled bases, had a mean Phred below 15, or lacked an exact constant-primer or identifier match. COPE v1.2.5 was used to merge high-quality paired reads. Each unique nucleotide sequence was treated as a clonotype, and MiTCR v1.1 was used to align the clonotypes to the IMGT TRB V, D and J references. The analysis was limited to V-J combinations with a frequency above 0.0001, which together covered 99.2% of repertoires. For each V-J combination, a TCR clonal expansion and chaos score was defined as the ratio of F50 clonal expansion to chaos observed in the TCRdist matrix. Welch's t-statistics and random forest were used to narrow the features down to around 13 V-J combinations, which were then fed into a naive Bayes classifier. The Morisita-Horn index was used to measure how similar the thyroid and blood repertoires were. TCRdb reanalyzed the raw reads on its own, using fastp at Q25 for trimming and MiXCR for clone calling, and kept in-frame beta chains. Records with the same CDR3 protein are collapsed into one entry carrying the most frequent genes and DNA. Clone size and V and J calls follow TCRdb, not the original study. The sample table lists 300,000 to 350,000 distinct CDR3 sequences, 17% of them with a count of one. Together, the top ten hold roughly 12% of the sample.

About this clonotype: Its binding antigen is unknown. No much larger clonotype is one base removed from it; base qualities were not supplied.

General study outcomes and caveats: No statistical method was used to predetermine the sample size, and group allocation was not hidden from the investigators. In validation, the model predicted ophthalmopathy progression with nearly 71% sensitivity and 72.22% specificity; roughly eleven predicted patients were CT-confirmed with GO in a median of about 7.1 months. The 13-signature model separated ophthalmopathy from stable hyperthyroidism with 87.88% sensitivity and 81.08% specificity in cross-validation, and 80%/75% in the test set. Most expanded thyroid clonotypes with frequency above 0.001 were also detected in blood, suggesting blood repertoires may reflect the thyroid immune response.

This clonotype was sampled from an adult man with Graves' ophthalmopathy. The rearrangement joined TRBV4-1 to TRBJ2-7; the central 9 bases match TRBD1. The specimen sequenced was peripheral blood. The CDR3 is CASSQEGTGLYEQYF. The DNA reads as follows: TGCGCCAGCAGCCAAGAGGGGACAGGGCTCTACGAGCAGTACTTC.